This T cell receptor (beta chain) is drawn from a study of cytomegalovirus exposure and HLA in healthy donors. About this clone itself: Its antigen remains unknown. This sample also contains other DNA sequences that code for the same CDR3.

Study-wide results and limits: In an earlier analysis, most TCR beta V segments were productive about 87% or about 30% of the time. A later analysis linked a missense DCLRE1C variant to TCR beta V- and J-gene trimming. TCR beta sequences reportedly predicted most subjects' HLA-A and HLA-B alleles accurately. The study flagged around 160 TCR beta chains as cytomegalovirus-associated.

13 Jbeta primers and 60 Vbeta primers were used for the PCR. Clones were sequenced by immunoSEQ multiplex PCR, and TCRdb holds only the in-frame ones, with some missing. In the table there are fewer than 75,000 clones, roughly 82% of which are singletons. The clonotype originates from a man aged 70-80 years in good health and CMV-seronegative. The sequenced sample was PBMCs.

In DNA form, the CDR3 reads TGTGCCAGCACTAAAATTCCGGGACAGGGCTACGAGCAGTACTTC. Protein sequence: CASTKIPGQGYEQYF. The chain recombines TRBV27 with TRBJ2-7, with 9 bases identical to TRBD1. CDR3 length equals 15 residues. The germline gives CDR1 MNHEY, CDR2 SMNVEV (reference sequence). J gave up 3 bases and V 7 bases, and 10 bases lay outside the gene matches.